The present TCR beta chain was sequenced within a study of beta chain features in type 1 diabetes. Looking at the study overall: Examination covered 100 million to 140 million sorted cells spanning all samples. Study-level results: For type 1 diabetes patients, VDJ junctions showed fewer insertions and more deletions. PCR might preferentially amplify shorter templates, equally in patients and controls. Moderately but significantly shorter TCRB CDR3s were found in Type 1 diabetes patients in all four CD4+ subsets.

TCRB transcripts that were expressed got sequenced, as all of the isolated RNA had been reverse transcribed. Assay used: immunoSEQ multiplex PCR; TCRdb lists only in-frame clones, some missing. The table shows about 650,000 clones, with around 12% occurring only once. This clone was seen more than once but under ten times. Its antigen is not identified. CDR1 is MGHDK and CDR2 is SYGVNS in the germline V gene. This CDR3 spans 15 amino acids. The ends were cut back, 4 bases at V and 1 base at J, with 10 bases in the middle. Sequencing was performed on naive CD4+ T cells from blood. This sequence originates from a man under 40 with type 1 diabetes. The chain is built from TRBV25-1 and TRBJ2-2; no reliable D call. The CDR3, as DNA: TGTGCCAGCAGTGGTTGGGGTTGGAACACCGGGGAGCTGTTTTTT. Translation gives CASSGWGWNTGELFF.